This T cell receptor beta chain was sequenced for a study of regulatory T cells in long-lasting Graves disease. For the study at large: Graves' disease counted as persistent after over 5 years of antithyroid drugs with positive TSH receptor antibodies.

This clonotype occurred many times. Arm-PCR of CDR3 regions with iRepertoire HTBI primers generated TCR beta libraries. TCRdb processed the multiplex PCR reads anew with MiXCR; each CDR3 protein has one entry. The sample carries approximately 400,000 distinct CDR3 sequences, less than 25% recorded once. The time point is: persistent/refractory GD, antithyroid drugs over 5 years with positive TRAb. The authors made the TCR library using RNA they extracted from PBMCs. Clinicians diagnosed Graves' disease using American Thyroid Association guidelines. A peripheral blood sample, roughly 8.7 milliliters in volume, was drawn into EDTA tubes. The V end lost 0 bases, the J end lost 2 bases, and 11 bases lay between the germline ends. This CDR3 region has 14 residues. Germline-derived CDR1 and CDR2 are DFQATT and SNEGSKA (reference sequence).

The sequencing here drew on peripheral blood mononuclear cells (PBMCs), taken when the disease was refractory, from a patient treated with antithyroid drugs. The chain carries TRBV20-1 and TRBJ2-7, with a tentative D call TRBD1 (6 bases). The TCR sequence derives from a female donor with Graves disease. The CDR3, as DNA: TGCAGTGCTAGAGACTATCGGACAGCCTACGAGCAGTACTTC. Residues: CSARDYRTAYEQYF.